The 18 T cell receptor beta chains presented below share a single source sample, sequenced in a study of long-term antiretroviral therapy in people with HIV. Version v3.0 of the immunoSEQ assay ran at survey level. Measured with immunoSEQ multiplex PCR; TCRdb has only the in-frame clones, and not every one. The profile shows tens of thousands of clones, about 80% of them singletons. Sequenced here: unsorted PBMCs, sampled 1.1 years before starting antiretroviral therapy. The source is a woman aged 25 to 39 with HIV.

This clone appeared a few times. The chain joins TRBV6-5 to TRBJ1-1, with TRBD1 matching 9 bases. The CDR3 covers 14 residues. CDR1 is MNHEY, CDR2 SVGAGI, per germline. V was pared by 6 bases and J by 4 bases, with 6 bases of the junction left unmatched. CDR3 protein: CASRVGQGGTEAFF. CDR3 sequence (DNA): TGTGCCAGCAGGGTGGGACAGGGCGGCACTGAAGCTTTCTTT.

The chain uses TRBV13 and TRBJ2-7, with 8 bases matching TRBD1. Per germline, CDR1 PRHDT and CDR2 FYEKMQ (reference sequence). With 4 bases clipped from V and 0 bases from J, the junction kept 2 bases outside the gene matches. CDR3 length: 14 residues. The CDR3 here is CASSWTGSSYEQYF. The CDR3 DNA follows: TGTGCCAGCAGCTGGACAGGGAGCTCCTACGAGCAGTACTTC.

The CDR3 reads CASRPQSGNTGELFF. The CDR3 region has the DNA TGTGCCAGCAGGCCCCAGTCAGGGAACACCGGGGAGCTGTTTTTT. The V and J genes are TRBV2 and TRBJ2-2; D unclear. The CDR3 extends over 15 amino acids. The V and J ends lost 6 bases and 1 base respectively, with 12 bases between them. CDR1 and CDR2 (germline): SNHLY, FYNNEI. Full variable domain (outside the CDR3, taken from reference TRBV2 and TRBJ2-2): EPEVTQTPSHQVTQMGQEVILRCVPISNHLYFYWYRQILGQKVEFLVSFYNNEISEKSEIFDDQFSVERPDGSNFTLKIRSTKLEDSAMYFCASRPQSGNTGELFFGEGSRLTVL.

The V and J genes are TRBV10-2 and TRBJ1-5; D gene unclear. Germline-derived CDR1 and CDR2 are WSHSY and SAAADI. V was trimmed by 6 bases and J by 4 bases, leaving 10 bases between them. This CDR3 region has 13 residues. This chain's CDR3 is CASSTAPNQPQHF. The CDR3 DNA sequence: TGCGCCAGCAGCACCGCGCCTAATCAGCCCCAGCATTTT.

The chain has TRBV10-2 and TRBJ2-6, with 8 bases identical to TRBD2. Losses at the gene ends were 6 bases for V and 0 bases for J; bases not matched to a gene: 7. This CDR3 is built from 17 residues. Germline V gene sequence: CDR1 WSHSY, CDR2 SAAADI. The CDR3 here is CASSGGGLNSGANVLTF. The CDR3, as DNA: TGCGCCAGCAGCGGGGGGGGACTGAACTCTGGGGCCAACGTCCTGACTTTC.

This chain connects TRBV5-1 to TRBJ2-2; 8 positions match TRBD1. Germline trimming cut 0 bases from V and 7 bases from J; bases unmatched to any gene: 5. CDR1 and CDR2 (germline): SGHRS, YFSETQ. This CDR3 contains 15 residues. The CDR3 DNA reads TGCGCCAGCAGCTTGGTCCCGGGACAGGTCGGGGAGCTGTTTTTT. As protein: CASSLVPGQVGELFF.

CDR3 DNA sequence: TGTGCTAGTGGTTTTGGTGCCAATCAGCCCCAGCATTTT. It yields the protein CASGFGANQPQHF. V is TRBV12-5 and J is TRBJ1-5, with D uncertain. CDR1 LGHNT and CDR2 FRNRAP come from the germline V gene. Trimming pared 3 bases from V and 3 bases from J, leaving 6 bases between. This CDR3 is 13 amino acids long.

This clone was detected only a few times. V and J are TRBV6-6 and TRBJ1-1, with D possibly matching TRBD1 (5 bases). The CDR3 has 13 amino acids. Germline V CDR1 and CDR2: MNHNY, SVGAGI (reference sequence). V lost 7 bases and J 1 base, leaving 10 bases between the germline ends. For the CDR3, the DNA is TGTGCCAGCACCGGGGCGGGGAACACTGAAGCTTTCTTT. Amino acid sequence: CASTGAGNTEAFF.

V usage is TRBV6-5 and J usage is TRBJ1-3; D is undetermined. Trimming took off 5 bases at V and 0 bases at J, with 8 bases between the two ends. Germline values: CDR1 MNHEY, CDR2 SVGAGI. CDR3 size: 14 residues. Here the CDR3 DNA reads TGTGCCAGCAGTAGGACGAGCTCTGGAAACACCATATATTTT. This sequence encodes CASSRTSSGNTIYF.

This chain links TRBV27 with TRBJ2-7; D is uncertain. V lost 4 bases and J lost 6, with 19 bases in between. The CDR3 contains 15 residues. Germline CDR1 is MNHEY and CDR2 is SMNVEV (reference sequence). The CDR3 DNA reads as TGTGCCAGCAGTTCGAGCCGGGTAGGGAAAGGCGAGCAGTACGTC. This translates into CASSSSRVGKGEQYV.

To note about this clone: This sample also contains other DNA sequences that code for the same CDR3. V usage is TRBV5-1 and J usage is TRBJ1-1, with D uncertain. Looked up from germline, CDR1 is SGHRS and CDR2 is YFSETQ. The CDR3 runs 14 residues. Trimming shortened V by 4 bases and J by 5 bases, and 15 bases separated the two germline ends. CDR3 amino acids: CASSPPGVRTEAFF. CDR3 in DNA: TGCGCCAGCAGCCCCCCCGGGGTTAGGACTGAAGCTTTCTTT.

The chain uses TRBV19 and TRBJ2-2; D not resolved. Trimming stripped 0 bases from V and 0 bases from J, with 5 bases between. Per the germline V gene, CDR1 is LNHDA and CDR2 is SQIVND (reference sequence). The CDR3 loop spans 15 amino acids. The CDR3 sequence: CASSIDTANTGELFF. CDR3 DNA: TGTGCCAGTAGTATAGACACCGCGAACACCGGGGAGCTGTTTTTT.

The CDR3 protein is CASIQGASETQYF. The CDR3 bases are TGTGCCAGCATACAGGGGGCATCGGAGACCCAGTACTTC. The rearrangement links TRBV6-1 to TRBJ2-5; 9 bases agree with TRBD1. V lost 7 bases to trimming and J lost 5 bases; unmatched junction nucleotides: 5. CDR1 is MNHNS, CDR2 SASEGT, per germline. The CDR3 extends over 13 amino acids.

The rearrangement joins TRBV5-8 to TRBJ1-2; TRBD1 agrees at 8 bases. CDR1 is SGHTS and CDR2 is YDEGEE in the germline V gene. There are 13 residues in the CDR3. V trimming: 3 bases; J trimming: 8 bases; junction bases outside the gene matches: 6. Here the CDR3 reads CASSYVGTGGYTF. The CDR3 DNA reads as TGTGCCAGCAGCTACGTGGGGACAGGAGGCTACACCTTC.

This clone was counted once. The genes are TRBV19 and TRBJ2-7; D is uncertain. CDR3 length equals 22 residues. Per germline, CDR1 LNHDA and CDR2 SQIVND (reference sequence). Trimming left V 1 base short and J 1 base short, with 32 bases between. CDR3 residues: CASSIGCRVAVYVGFRSYEQYV. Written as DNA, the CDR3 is TGTGCCAGTAGTATAGGCTGTAGAGTTGCAGTGTACGTAGGCTTTCGATCCTACGAGCAGTACGTC.

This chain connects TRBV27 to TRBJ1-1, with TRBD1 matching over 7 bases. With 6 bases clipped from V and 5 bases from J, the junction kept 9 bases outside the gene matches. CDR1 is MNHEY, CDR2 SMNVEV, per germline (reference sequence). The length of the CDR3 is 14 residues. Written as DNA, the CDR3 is TGTGCCAGCAGGCTACAGGGGTTGGGGACTGAAGCTTTCTTT. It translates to CASRLQGLGTEAFF.

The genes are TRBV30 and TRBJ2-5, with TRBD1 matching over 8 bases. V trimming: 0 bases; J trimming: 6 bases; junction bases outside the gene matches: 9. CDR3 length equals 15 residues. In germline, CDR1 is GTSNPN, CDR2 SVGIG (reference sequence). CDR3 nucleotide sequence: TGTGCCTGGAGTGTAATAGGGACAGGAGAACAGACCCAGTACTTC. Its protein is CAWSVIGTGEQTQYF.

CDR3 loop: CASSIRGGAPEQYF. DNA of the CDR3: TGTGCCAGTAGTATCCGGGGGGGCGCGCCCGAGCAGTACTTC. The chain has TRBV19 and TRBJ2-7; 8 bases line up with TRBD2. The CDR3 covers 14 residues. The germline V gene encodes CDR1 LNHDA and CDR2 SQIVND (reference sequence). The ends lost 3 bases at V and 6 bases at J; junction bases unmatched: 7.